The present T cell receptor beta chain was sequenced within a study of OX40 agonist ivuxolimab in advanced cancers. In the study overall: Patients were dosed with the agonistic anti-OX40 (CD134) antibody ivuxolimab. Those treated in dose escalation had hepatocellular carcinoma, melanoma, renal cell cancer or head and neck cancer. Study conclusions and caveats: The average count of expanded clones was higher among CD8+ T cells than among CD4+.

No patient had autoimmune disease or received systemic immunosuppression. TCRdb keeps only in-frame clones here, not all; method: immunoSEQ multiplex PCR. The table has about 66,000 clones, approximately 84% seen once. The CDR3 is made up of 15 amino acids. The V segment lost 4 bases and the J segment 4 bases; nucleotides outside the gene matches: 5. Germline V gene sequence: CDR1 MNHEY, CDR2 SMNVEV (reference sequence). On this clone itself: Its antigen remains unknown.

The receptor was derived from an adult with an advanced solid tumor such as melanoma, head and neck, liver or kidney cancer. This chain uses TRBV27 with TRBJ1-5; 9 positions agree with TRBD1. The material was CD4+ or CD8+ T cells sorted from blood, obtained in a trial of the OX40 agonist ivuxolimab. In DNA, the CDR3 is TGTGCCAGCAGTTCCGCGGACAGGGGAAATCAGCCCCAGCATTTT. This translates into CASSSADRGNQPQHF.